This T cell receptor beta chain came from a study of blood T cells in healthy people across ages. A second PCR, run for about 7 to 11 cycles, used a sample-barcoded 5' primer plus a J-beta primer mix. MiXCR, run by TCRdb on the 5' RACE reads, gives a single entry per CDR3 protein. Of roughly 700,000 distinct CDR3 sequences in the sample, roughly 32% were seen once. The CDR3 extends over 15 amino acids. Trimming shortened V by 1 base and J by 0 bases, and 9 bases separated the two germline ends. Germline-derived CDR1 and CDR2 are MGHRA and YSYEKL. Source material: blood. This sequence was found in a woman older than 75 in good health. This chain connects TRBV4-1 to TRBJ1-2; no clear D gene. The CDR3 loop reads CASSQAGKANYGYTF. For the CDR3, the DNA is TGCGCCAGCAGCCAAGCCGGGAAAGCTAACTATGGCTACACCTTC.